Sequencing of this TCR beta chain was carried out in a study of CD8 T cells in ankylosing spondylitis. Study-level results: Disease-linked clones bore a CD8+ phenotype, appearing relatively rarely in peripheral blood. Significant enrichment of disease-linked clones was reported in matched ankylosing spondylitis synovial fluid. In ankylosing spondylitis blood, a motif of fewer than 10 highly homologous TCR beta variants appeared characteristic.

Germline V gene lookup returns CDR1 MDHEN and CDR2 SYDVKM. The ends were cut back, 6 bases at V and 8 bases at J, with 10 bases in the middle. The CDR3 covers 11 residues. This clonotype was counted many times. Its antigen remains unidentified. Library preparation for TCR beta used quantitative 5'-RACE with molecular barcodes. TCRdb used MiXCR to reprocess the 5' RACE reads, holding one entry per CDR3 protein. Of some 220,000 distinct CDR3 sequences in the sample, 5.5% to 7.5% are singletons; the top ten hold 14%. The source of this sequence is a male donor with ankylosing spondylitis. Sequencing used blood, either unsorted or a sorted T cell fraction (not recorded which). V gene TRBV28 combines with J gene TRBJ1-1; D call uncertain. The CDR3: CASSPQTEAFF. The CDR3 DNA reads TGTGCCAGCAGCCCCCAGACAGAAGCTTTCTTT.